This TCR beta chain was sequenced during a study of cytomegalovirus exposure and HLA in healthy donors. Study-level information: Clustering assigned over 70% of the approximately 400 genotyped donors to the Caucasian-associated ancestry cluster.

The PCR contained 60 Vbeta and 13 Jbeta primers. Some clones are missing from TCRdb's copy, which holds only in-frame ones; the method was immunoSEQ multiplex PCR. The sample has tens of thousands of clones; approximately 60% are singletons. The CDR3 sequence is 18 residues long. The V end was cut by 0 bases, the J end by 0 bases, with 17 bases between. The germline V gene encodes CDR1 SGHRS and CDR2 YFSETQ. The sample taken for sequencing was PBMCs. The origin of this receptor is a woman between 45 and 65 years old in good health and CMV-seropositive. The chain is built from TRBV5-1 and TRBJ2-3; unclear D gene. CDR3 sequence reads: CASSLVVTADSSTDTQYF. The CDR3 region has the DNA TGCGCCAGCAGCTTGGTAGTAACTGCGGATTCTAGCACAGATACGCAGTATTTT.